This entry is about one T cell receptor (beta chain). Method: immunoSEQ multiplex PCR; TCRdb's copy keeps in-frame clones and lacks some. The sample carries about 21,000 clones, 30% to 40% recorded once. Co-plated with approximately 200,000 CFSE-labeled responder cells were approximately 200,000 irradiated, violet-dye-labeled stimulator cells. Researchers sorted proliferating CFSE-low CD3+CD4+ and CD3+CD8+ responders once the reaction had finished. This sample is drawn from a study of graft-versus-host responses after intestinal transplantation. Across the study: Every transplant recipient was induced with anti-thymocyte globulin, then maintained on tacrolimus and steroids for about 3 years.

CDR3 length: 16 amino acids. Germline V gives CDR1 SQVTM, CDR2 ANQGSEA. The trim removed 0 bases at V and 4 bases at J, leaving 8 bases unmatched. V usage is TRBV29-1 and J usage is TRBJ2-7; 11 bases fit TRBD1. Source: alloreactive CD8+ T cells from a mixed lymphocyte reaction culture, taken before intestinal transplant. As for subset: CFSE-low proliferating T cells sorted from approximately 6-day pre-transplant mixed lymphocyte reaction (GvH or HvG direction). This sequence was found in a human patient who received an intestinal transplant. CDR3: CSVEDWSGTGGYEQYF. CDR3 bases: TGCAGCGTTGAAGATTGGTCCGGGACAGGGGGTTACGAGCAGTACTTC.